These T cell receptor beta chains were read from a single sample in a study of identical twins. TCRdb called the 5' RACE reads again in MiXCR, with one record for every CDR3 protein. The data show roughly 1,500,000 distinct CDR3 sequences, with about 30% seen just once and about 0.27% held by the top ten. The sample taken for sequencing was cord blood. Receptor source: a newborn girl in good health. Each CDR3 is given with its conserved first and last residue. D genes are given only for firm matches. Some rows have no size entry. The others give once, few or many, or a class for an expanded clone.

j_call: TRBJ1-6; clone_size: NA; d_call: NA; v_call: TRBV6-6; cdr3_aa: CASSYSSGHKSPLHF; cdr3_nt: TGTGCCAGCAGTTACTCCTCAGGGCACAAGTCACCCCTCCACTTT
j_call: TRBJ1-6; clone_size: few; d_call: TRBD1; v_call: TRBV20-1; cdr3_aa: CSANRGPSNSPLHF; cdr3_nt: TGCAGTGCTAACAGGGGCCCATCTAATTCACCCCTCCACTTT
j_call: TRBJ2-1; clone_size: NA; d_call: TRBD2; v_call: TRBV20-1; cdr3_aa: CSASRPSGGPVNEQFF; cdr3_nt: TGCAGTGCAAGTAGGCCTAGCGGGGGGCCGGTGAATGAGCAGTTCTTC
j_call: TRBJ2-5; clone_size: few; d_call: NA; v_call: TRBV6-1; cdr3_aa: CASRVDSDNEQYF; cdr3_nt: TGTGCCAGCAGGGTTGACAGCGACAATGAGCAGTACTTC
j_call: TRBJ2-2; clone_size: once; d_call: TRBD2; v_call: TRBV20-1; cdr3_aa: CSGTGGRNTGELFF; cdr3_nt: TGCAGTGGAACGGGAGGTCGGAACACCGGGGAGCTGTTTTTT
j_call: TRBJ2-7; clone_size: NA; d_call: TRBD2; v_call: TRBV4-1; cdr3_aa: CASSQITGTSGNEQYF; cdr3_nt: TGCGCCAGCAGCCAGATAACCGGGACTAGCGGGAACGAGCAGTACTTC
j_call: TRBJ2-3; clone_size: few; d_call: NA; v_call: TRBV7-2; cdr3_aa: CASRLRPSTDTQYF; cdr3_nt: TGTGCCAGCAGGCTAAGACCGTCGACAGATACGCAGTATTTT
j_call: TRBJ1-5; clone_size: NA; d_call: NA; v_call: TRBV27; cdr3_aa: CASSSVRASYSNQPQHF; cdr3_nt: TGTGCCAGCAGCTCGGTCCGCGCGAGTTATAGCAATCAGCCCCAGCATTTT
j_call: TRBJ2-7; clone_size: many; d_call: TRBD2; v_call: TRBV12-3/TRBV12-4; cdr3_aa: CASGTSGSYEQYF; cdr3_nt: TGTGCCAGCGGGACTAGCGGCTCCTACGAGCAGTACTTC
j_call: TRBJ2-3; clone_size: NA; d_call: TRBD1; v_call: TRBV20-1; cdr3_aa: CSATPGQPTDTQYF; cdr3_nt: TGCAGTGCAACCCCGGGACAGCCTACAGATACGCAGTATTTT
j_call: TRBJ2-3; clone_size: NA; d_call: TRBD2; v_call: TRBV5-1; cdr3_aa: CASSLGLAGSDSTDTQYF; cdr3_nt: TGCGCCAGCAGCTTGGGGCTAGCGGGTTCGGATAGCACAGATACGCAGTATTTT
j_call: TRBJ1-4; clone_size: many; d_call: NA; v_call: TRBV6-5; cdr3_aa: CASSFGTPATNEKLFF; cdr3_nt: TGTGCCAGCAGTTTTGGGACTCCGGCAACTAATGAAAAACTGTTTTTT
j_call: TRBJ1-5; clone_size: few; d_call: NA; v_call: TRBV5-1; cdr3_aa: CASRLGRDSNQPQHF; cdr3_nt: TGCGCCAGCAGACTAGGACGGGATAGCAATCAGCCCCAGCATTTT
j_call: TRBJ1-5; clone_size: NA; d_call: NA; v_call: TRBV5-1; cdr3_aa: CASSPRGGGNQPQHF; cdr3_nt: TGCGCCAGCAGCCCGAGGGGGGGAGGCAATCAGCCCCAGCATTTT
j_call: TRBJ1-4; clone_size: NA; d_call: NA; v_call: TRBV19; cdr3_aa: CASSRDTGEKLFF; cdr3_nt: TGTGCCAGCTCACGGGACACAGGTGAAAAACTGTTTTTT
j_call: TRBJ2-7; clone_size: few; d_call: NA; v_call: TRBV27; cdr3_aa: CASSPFDRDDYEQYF; cdr3_nt: TGTGCCAGCAGTCCATTTGACAGAGATGACTACGAGCAGTACTTC
j_call: TRBJ2-3; clone_size: few; d_call: NA; v_call: TRBV2; cdr3_aa: CASSGLIGDTQYF; cdr3_nt: TGTGCCAGCAGTGGACTAATAGGCGATACGCAGTATTTT
j_call: TRBJ2-7; clone_size: NA; d_call: NA; v_call: TRBV5-1; cdr3_aa: CASSIDRSSAEQYF; cdr3_nt: TGCGCCAGCAGCATAGACAGGTCTAGCGCCGAGCAGTACTTC
j_call: TRBJ1-1; clone_size: few; d_call: TRBD1; v_call: TRBV20-1; cdr3_aa: CSARQGRGAEAFF; cdr3_nt: TGCAGTGCTCGACAGGGACGCGGAGCTGAAGCTTTCTTT
j_call: TRBJ2-7; clone_size: once; d_call: NA; v_call: TRBV12-3/TRBV12-4; cdr3_aa: CASRPSWRGIQYNEQYF; cdr3_nt: TGTGCCAGCAGACCATCATGGAGGGGGATCCAATACAATGAGCAGTACTTC
j_call: TRBJ2-5; clone_size: NA; d_call: NA; v_call: TRBV27; cdr3_aa: CASSLSRYQETQYF; cdr3_nt: TGTGCCAGCAGTTTATCGAGGTACCAAGAGACCCAGTACTTC
j_call: TRBJ1-6; clone_size: few; d_call: TRBD1; v_call: TRBV29-1; cdr3_aa: CSVARDRVNSPLHF; cdr3_nt: TGCAGCGTTGCCCGGGACAGGGTTAATTCACCCCTCCACTTT
j_call: TRBJ2-3; clone_size: many; d_call: NA; v_call: TRBV5-1; cdr3_aa: CASSFGGPTTDTQYF; cdr3_nt: TGCGCCAGCAGCTTCGGCGGACCTACCACAGATACGCAGTATTTT